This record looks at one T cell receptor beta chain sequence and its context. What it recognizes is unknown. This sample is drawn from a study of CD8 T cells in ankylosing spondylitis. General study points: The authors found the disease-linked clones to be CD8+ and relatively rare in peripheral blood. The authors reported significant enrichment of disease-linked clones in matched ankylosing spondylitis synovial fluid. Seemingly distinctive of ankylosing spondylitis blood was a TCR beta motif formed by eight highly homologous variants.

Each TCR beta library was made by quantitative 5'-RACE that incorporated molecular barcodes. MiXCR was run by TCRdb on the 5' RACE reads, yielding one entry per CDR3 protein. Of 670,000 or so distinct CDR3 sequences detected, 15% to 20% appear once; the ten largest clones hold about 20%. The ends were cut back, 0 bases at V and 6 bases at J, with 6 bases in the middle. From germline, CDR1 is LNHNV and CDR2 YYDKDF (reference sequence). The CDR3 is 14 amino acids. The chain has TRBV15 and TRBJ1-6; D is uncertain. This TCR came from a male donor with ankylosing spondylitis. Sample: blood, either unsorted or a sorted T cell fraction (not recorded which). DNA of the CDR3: TGTGCCACCAGCAGAGATCCCCTTAATTCACCCCTCCACTTT. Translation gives CATSRDPLNSPLHF.